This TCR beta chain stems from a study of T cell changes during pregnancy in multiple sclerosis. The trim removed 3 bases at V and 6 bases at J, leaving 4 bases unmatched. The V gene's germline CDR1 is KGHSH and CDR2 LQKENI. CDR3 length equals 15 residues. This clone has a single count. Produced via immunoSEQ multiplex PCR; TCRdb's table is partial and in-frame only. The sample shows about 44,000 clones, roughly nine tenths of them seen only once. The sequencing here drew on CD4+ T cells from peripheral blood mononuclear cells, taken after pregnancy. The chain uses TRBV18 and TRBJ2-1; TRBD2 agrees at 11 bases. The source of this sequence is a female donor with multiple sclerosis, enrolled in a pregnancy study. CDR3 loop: CASSPGLADLNEQFF. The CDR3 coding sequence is TGTGCCAGCTCACCGGGACTAGCGGATCTCAATGAGCAGTTCTTC.